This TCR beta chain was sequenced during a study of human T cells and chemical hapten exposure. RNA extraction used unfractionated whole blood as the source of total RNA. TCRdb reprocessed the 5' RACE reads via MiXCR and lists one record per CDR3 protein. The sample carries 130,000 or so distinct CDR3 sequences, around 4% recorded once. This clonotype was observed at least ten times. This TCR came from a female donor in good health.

CDR3 region: CSVTGGGFYEQYF. CDR3 coding DNA: TGCAGCGTTACAGGGGGTGGATTCTACGAGCAGTACTTC. V gene TRBV29-1 combines with J gene TRBJ2-7; 8 bases map to TRBD1. The V gene end was trimmed by 5 bases and the J gene end by 3 bases; junction bases not matched to a gene: 6. The CDR3 spans 13 residues. The germline CDR1 and CDR2 sequences are SQVTM and ANQGSEA.